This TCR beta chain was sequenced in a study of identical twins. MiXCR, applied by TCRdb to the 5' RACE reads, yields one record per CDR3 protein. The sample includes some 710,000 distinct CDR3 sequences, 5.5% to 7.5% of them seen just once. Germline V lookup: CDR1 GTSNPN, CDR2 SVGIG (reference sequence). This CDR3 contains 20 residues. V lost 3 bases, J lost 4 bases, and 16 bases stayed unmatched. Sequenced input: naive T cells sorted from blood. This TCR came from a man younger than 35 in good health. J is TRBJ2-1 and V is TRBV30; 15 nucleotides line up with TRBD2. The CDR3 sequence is CAWRFGVPGLAGGTYNEQFF. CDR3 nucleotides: TGTGCCTGGAGGTTCGGGGTCCCGGGACTAGCGGGAGGTACATACAATGAGCAGTTCTTC.